This record covers a single TCR beta chain. The data originate from a study of CD8 T cells in Susac syndrome. Random hexamers were used to reverse transcribe an amount of about 0.5 to 1 ug RNA. Multiplex PCR with immunoSEQ amplified the TCR beta CDR3 across 54 Vbeta and 13 Jbeta. MiXCR was run by TCRdb on the immunoSEQ multiplex PCR reads, yielding one entry per CDR3 protein. There are some 150,000 distinct CDR3 sequences in the sample; approximately 94% occur only once, and around 0.21% lies in the top ten. The authors carried out high-throughput sequencing of TCR beta. They applied it to CD8+ and CD4+ T cells obtained from blood. Negative isolation was used for CD8+ and CD4+ T cells and FACS enrichment for TEMRA cells. CDR3 length: 14 residues. The germline V and J ends were trimmed by 3 bases and 0 bases, with 8 bases remaining between them. Per germline, CDR1 SGHDN and CDR2 FVKESK.

The TCR comes from a human donor with multiple sclerosis. Sequenced: CD8+ T cells from PBMCs. J is TRBJ1-1 and V is TRBV14; D not resolved. CDR3 sequence (DNA): TGTGCCAGCAGCCATTTGCTTCTGAACACTGAAGCTTTCTTT. Encoded protein: CASSHLLLNTEAFF.